Below are 10 T cell receptor beta chains sequenced from a single sample in a study of control samples from healthy donors and cancer patients. Using immunoSEQ multiplex PCR, the repertoire was profiled, and TCRdb retains in-frame clones only, with some absent. The repertoire holds over 100,000 clones, with just over 90% as singletons. Sequencing was carried out using blood. These receptors all stem from a human donor in good health. The donor label of this sample is uncertain.

The chain couples TRBV2 to TRBJ2-1; perhaps TRBD2 as D (6 bases). The CDR3 contains 16 residues. Looked up from germline, CDR1 is SNHLY and CDR2 is FYNNEI. V lost 7 bases to trimming and J lost 3 bases, with 19 bases between them. CDR3 nucleotides: TGTGCCAGCAACGGGGGTGGGACGAATGACTACAATGAGCAGTTCTTC. Amino acids: CASNGGGTNDYNEQFF.

The J gene is TRBJ1-2, the V gene TRBV6-6, with 9 bases that match TRBD1. V trimming: 5 bases; J trimming: 8 bases; junction bases outside the gene matches: 18. Germline V gene sequence: CDR1 MNHNY, CDR2 SVGAGI (reference sequence). The CDR3 has 17 amino acids. The CDR3 nucleotides read TGTGCCAGCAGTCATACAATTCTAGGACAGGGGCGCTGGGGCTACACCTTC. Its protein is CASSHTILGQGRWGYTF.

The V call is TRBV2, the J call TRBJ1-2; possible D gene TRBD1, 5 bases. The germline gives CDR1 SNHLY, CDR2 FYNNEI. The CDR3 consists of 13 residues. V was pared by 6 bases and J by 2 bases, with 10 bases between. CDR3 amino acids: CASRPTENYGYTF. In nucleotides, the CDR3 is TGTGCCAGCAGACCGACAGAGAACTATGGCTACACCTTC.

This clone occurred once. V and J are TRBV9 and TRBJ2-2; the D is unclear. The CDR3 totals 13 residues. The ends were cut back, 0 bases at V and 7 bases at J, with 7 bases in the middle. CDR1 is SGDLS and CDR2 is YYNGEE in the germline V gene. In DNA form, the CDR3 reads TGTGCCAGCAGCGTAGGATCGAGCGGGGAGCTGTTTTTT. Its translation is CASSVGSSGELFF.

The chain is built from TRBV9 and TRBJ2-1; the D call may be TRBD1 or TRBD2 (6 bases each). Trimming pared 0 bases from V and 10 bases from J, leaving 11 bases between. This CDR3 contains 13 residues. Germline-derived CDR1 and CDR2 are SGDLS and YYNGEE. CDR3 in amino acids: CASSVGNGGEQFF. The CDR3 coding sequence is TGTGCCAGCAGCGTAGGGAACGGGGGCGAGCAGTTCTTC.

The V gene is TRBV18, the J gene TRBJ1-1; D may be TRBD1 (5 bases). From germline, CDR1 is KGHSH and CDR2 LQKENI. Trimming cost V 3 bases and J 1 base, with 15 bases left between them. CDR3 length equals 16 residues. This CDR3 is CASSPQDWGQNTEAFF. CDR3 DNA sequence: TGTGCCAGCTCACCCCAGGACTGGGGCCAGAACACTGAAGCTTTCTTT. Filled out from reference TRBV18 and TRBJ1-1, the complete variable domain reads NAGVMQNPRHLVRRRGQEARLRCSPMKGHSHVYWYRQLPEEGLKFMVYLQKENIIDESGMPKERFSAEFPKEGPSILRIQQVVRGDSAAYFCASSPQDWGQNTEAFFGQGTRLTVV.

This sequence joins TRBV2 and TRBJ1-2, with D maybe TRBD1 (5 bases). CDR3 size: 13 residues. V lost 7 bases and J 2 bases, leaving 11 bases between the germline ends. Germline V gene data show CDR1 as SNHLY and CDR2 as FYNNEI. In DNA, the CDR3 is TGTGCCAGCAAGGGACGGACGAACTATGGCTACACCTTC. This translates into CASKGRTNYGYTF. Looking up the rest from reference TRBV2 and TRBJ1-2 gives the full variable domain: EPEVTQTPSHQVTQMGQEVILRCVPISNHLYFYWYRQILGQKVEFLVSFYNNEISEKSEIFDDQFSVERPDGSNFTLKIRSTKLEDSAMYFCASKGRTNYGYTFGSGTRLTVV.

The V gene is TRBV4-1, the J gene TRBJ1-6; weak D call: TRBD1 (6 bases). The CDR3 consists of 21 residues. Germline V gene lookup returns CDR1 MGHRA and CDR2 YSYEKL. Trimming left V 1 base short and J 0 bases short, with 22 bases between. DNA for the CDR3: TGCGCCAGCAGCCAAGTCCGTTTTGCAGGGGACCTAAACTCCTATAATTCACCCCTCCACTTT. This translates into CASSQVRFAGDLNSYNSPLHF.

The rearrangement uses TRBV7-9 and TRBJ2-3; no clear D gene. V was cut by 3 bases and J by 2 bases, with 12 bases left in between. The CDR3 contains 15 residues. The germline V gene encodes CDR1 SEHNR and CDR2 FQNEAQ (reference sequence). The DNA of the CDR3 is TGTGCCAGCAGCTTGTGGGGTGCGGTCACAGATACGCAGTATTTT. Its translation: CASSLWGAVTDTQYF.

The CDR3 sequence: CASSVDRGQQETQYF. In DNA, the CDR3 is TGTGCCAGCAGCGTGGACAGGGGACAGCAAGAGACCCAGTACTTC. The chain recombines TRBV9 with TRBJ2-5; TRBD1 matches 9 bases. The germline V gene has CDR1 SGDLS and CDR2 YYNGEE. The ends lost 2 bases at V and 2 bases at J; junction bases unmatched: 4. The CDR3 loop spans 15 amino acids.